These T cell receptor beta chains were read from a single sample in a study of shared clonotypes between healthy human individuals. Produced via immunoSEQ multiplex PCR; TCRdb's table is partial and in-frame only. Found here are some 2.4 million clones, 93% of them singletons; the top ten hold approximately 0.36%. Specimen: naive CD4+ T cells from PBMCs. Receptor source: a man younger than 30 in good health. Some clones in this sample may be carry-over from other donors' samples. The CDR3 runs from the conserved cysteine through the conserved F or W. D genes are given only for firm matches. Some rows have no size entry. The others give once, few or many, or a class for an expanded clone.

clone size: -
J gene: TRBJ2-4
V gene: TRBV19
D gene: -
CDR3 length: 13
CDR3 DNA: TGTGCCAGTAGTATCGGGACATTGAACATTCAGTACTTC
CDR3 protein: CASSIGTLNIQYF

clone size: -
J gene: TRBJ2-2
V gene: TRBV11-1
D gene: TRBD1
CDR3 length: 16
CDR3 DNA: TGTGCCAGCAGCCCCCGGACAGGGGGCATCACCGGGGAGCTGTTTTTT
CDR3 protein: CASSPRTGGITGELFF

clone size: -
J gene: TRBJ2-1
V gene: TRBV30
D gene: -
CDR3 length: 14
CDR3 DNA: TGTGCCTGGAGTGAACTACAGGGTACCCATGAGCAGTTCTTC
CDR3 protein: CAWSELQGTHEQFF

clone size: -
J gene: TRBJ2-1
V gene: TRBV28
D gene: -
CDR3 length: 19
CDR3 DNA: TGTGCCAGCAGTTTCTATTTGACGGGCCACCGAAGCTCCTACAATGAGCAGTTCTTC
CDR3 protein: CASSFYLTGHRSSYNEQFF

clone size: -
J gene: TRBJ1-1
V gene: TRBV6-5
D gene: -
CDR3 length: 12
CDR3 DNA: TGTGCCAGCAGTCCCGGGGCCACTGAAGCTTTCTTT
CDR3 protein: CASSPGATEAFF

clone size: -
J gene: TRBJ1-6
V gene: TRBV5-6
D gene: -
CDR3 length: 14
CDR3 DNA: TGTGCCAGCAGCTTTGGGCAGGGGCATTCACCCCTCCACTTT
CDR3 protein: CASSFGQGHSPLHF

clone size: -
J gene: TRBJ1-5
V gene: TRBV4-1
D gene: -
CDR3 length: 17
CDR3 DNA: TGCGCCAGCAGCCAACCGACAGGAAAGAGGATCAATCAGCCCCAGCATTTT
CDR3 protein: CASSQPTGKRINQPQHF

clone size: -
J gene: TRBJ2-1
V gene: TRBV5-4
D gene: -
CDR3 length: 16
CDR3 DNA: TGTGCCAGCAGCCCTCACCCGCAGTCCTACTACAATGAGCAGTTCTTC
CDR3 protein: CASSPHPQSYYNEQFF

clone size: -
J gene: TRBJ1-1
V gene: TRBV7-8
D gene: -
CDR3 length: 15
CDR3 DNA: TGTGCCAGCAGCTTAGCAGTCGGGGGTGGGACTGAAGCTTTCTTT
CDR3 protein: CASSLAVGGGTEAFF

clone size: -
J gene: TRBJ1-3
V gene: TRBV18
D gene: -
CDR3 length: 17
CDR3 DNA: TGTGCCAGCTCAGCCGGACTGGACACCGTCTCTGGAAACACCATATATTTT
CDR3 protein: CASSAGLDTVSGNTIYF

clone size: -
J gene: TRBJ1-1
V gene: TRBV11-3
D gene: -
CDR3 length: 13
CDR3 DNA: TGTGCCAGCAGCTTAGATCGGGACACTGAAGCTTTCTTT
CDR3 protein: CASSLDRDTEAFF

clone size: -
J gene: TRBJ2-2
V gene: TRBV5-4
D gene: -
CDR3 length: 16
CDR3 DNA: TGTGCCAGCAGCTTGGCGCGCGGGCTCGGACTCGGGGAGCTGTTTTTT
CDR3 protein: CASSLARGLGLGELFF

clone size: -
J gene: TRBJ2-3
V gene: TRBV29-1
D gene: TRBD2
CDR3 length: 11
CDR3 DNA: TGCAGCCTAAGCGGGACTGGTACGCAGTATTTT
CDR3 protein: CSLSGTGTQYF

clone size: -
J gene: TRBJ2-2
V gene: TRBV11-2
D gene: TRBD2
CDR3 length: 16
CDR3 DNA: TGTGCCAGCACCGTTGGCGGGAGGGCGAACACCGGGGAGCTGTTTTTT
CDR3 protein: CASTVGGRANTGELFF

clone size: -
J gene: TRBJ2-2
V gene: TRBV10-3
D gene: TRBD1
CDR3 length: 13
CDR3 DNA: TGTGCCATCAGTGAGTCGGGACAGGGCGAGCTGTTTTTT
CDR3 protein: CAISESGQGELFF

clone size: once
J gene: TRBJ1-5
V gene: TRBV28
D gene: -
CDR3 length: 14
CDR3 DNA: TGTGCCAGTAGAGCCCGGGGTCGGGAACAGCCCCAGCATTTT
CDR3 protein: CASRARGREQPQHF

clone size: -
J gene: TRBJ2-7
V gene: TRBV18
D gene: -
CDR3 length: 13
CDR3 DNA: TGTGCCAGCTCACCGGCGCCAGGGAGGGAGCAGTACTTC
CDR3 protein: CASSPAPGREQYF

clone size: -
J gene: TRBJ2-6
V gene: TRBV19
D gene: TRBD2
CDR3 length: 17
CDR3 DNA: TGTGCCAGTAGGGGAGGGACTAGCGGCTCTGGGGCCAACGTCCTGACTTTC
CDR3 protein: CASRGGTSGSGANVLTF

clone size: once
J gene: TRBJ2-2
V gene: TRBV11-2
D gene: TRBD2
CDR3 length: 17
CDR3 DNA: TGTGCCAGCAGCCGGGGACTAGCGGGGGAAAACACCGGGGAGCTGTTTTTT
CDR3 protein: CASSRGLAGENTGELFF

clone size: -
J gene: TRBJ2-2
V gene: TRBV5-1
D gene: -
CDR3 length: 13
CDR3 DNA: TGCGCCAGCAGTCCTCAGAACACCGGGGAGCTGTTTTTT
CDR3 protein: CASSPQNTGELFF

clone size: -
J gene: TRBJ1-2
V gene: TRBV28
D gene: -
CDR3 length: 12
CDR3 DNA: TGTGCCAGCAGTTCCAGGACCGACCCGGGCACCTTC
CDR3 protein: CASSSRTDPGTF

clone size: once
J gene: TRBJ1-1
V gene: TRBV15
D gene: -
CDR3 length: 14
CDR3 DNA: TGTGCCACCAGCAGAGGGGGGCAGGACACTGAAGCTTTCTTT
CDR3 protein: CATSRGGQDTEAFF

clone size: -
J gene: TRBJ2-1
V gene: TRBV5-1
D gene: TRBD2
CDR3 length: 16
CDR3 DNA: TGCGCCAGCAGCGCGGCTAGCGGGAGCTCGTGGAATGAGCAGTTCTTC
CDR3 protein: CASSAASGSSWNEQFF

clone size: once
J gene: TRBJ1-4
V gene: TRBV28
D gene: TRBD1
CDR3 length: 17
CDR3 DNA: TGTGCCAGCAGTTTTGACCAGACCGGGACAGGGGGCAAAAAACTGTTTTTT
CDR3 protein: CASSFDQTGTGGKKLFF

clone size: -
J gene: TRBJ1-4
V gene: TRBV9
D gene: -
CDR3 length: 14
CDR3 DNA: TGTGCCAGCAGCGTAGGGGGGGCTAATGAAAAACTGTTTTTT
CDR3 protein: CASSVGGANEKLFF

clone size: -
J gene: TRBJ2-7
V gene: TRBV10-3
D gene: TRBD1
CDR3 length: 15
CDR3 DNA: TGTGCCATCAGTGTCTCACAGGGGACGTCCTACGAGCAGTACTTC
CDR3 protein: CAISVSQGTSYEQYF

clone size: -
J gene: TRBJ2-3
V gene: TRBV2
D gene: TRBD1
CDR3 length: 16
CDR3 DNA: TGTGCCAGCAGTGTACTCAGGGGACAGGGGGTAGATACGCAGTATTTT
CDR3 protein: CASSVLRGQGVDTQYF

clone size: few
J gene: TRBJ1-5
V gene: TRBV10-2
D gene: TRBD1
CDR3 length: 12
CDR3 DNA: TGCGCCAGCAAGACAGGGAGCCAGCCCCAGCATTTT
CDR3 protein: CASKTGSQPQHF

clone size: -
J gene: TRBJ2-2
V gene: TRBV7-9
D gene: -
CDR3 length: 16
CDR3 DNA: TGTGCCAGCAGCTTAGGAGGGGGAACGAACACCGGGGAGCTGTTTTTT
CDR3 protein: CASSLGGGTNTGELFF

clone size: -
J gene: TRBJ2-1
V gene: TRBV2
D gene: TRBD2
CDR3 length: 16
CDR3 DNA: TGTGCCAGCAGTCAGGGACTAGCGGGAGGGGGCGGTGAGCAGTTCTTC
CDR3 protein: CASSQGLAGGGGEQFF

clone size: -
J gene: TRBJ2-7
V gene: TRBV5-1
D gene: -
CDR3 length: 16
CDR3 DNA: TGCGCCAGCAGCGGCCCAGGGGACGCGGCTGGGGGCGAGCAGTACTTC
CDR3 protein: CASSGPGDAAGGEQYF

clone size: -
J gene: TRBJ2-3
V gene: TRBV4-2
D gene: -
CDR3 length: 13
CDR3 DNA: TGTGCCAGCAGCCAATTTTCTCCAGATACGCAGTATTTT
CDR3 protein: CASSQFSPDTQYF

clone size: -
J gene: TRBJ1-3
V gene: TRBV7-2
D gene: -
CDR3 length: 16
CDR3 DNA: TGTGCCAGCAGCTTATGGGGAGGGTACGGTGGAAACACCATATATTTT
CDR3 protein: CASSLWGGYGGNTIYF

clone size: -
J gene: TRBJ1-5
V gene: TRBV5-1
D gene: -
CDR3 length: 14
CDR3 DNA: TGCGCCAGCAGCTTGGATGGAAGTGGGCAGCCCCAGCATTTT
CDR3 protein: CASSLDGSGQPQHF

clone size: -
J gene: TRBJ1-1
V gene: TRBV28
D gene: -
CDR3 length: 13
CDR3 DNA: TGTGCCAGCAGTTTTAGCGGGTCGACTGAAGCTTTCTTT
CDR3 protein: CASSFSGSTEAFF

clone size: -
J gene: TRBJ2-3
V gene: TRBV6-5
D gene: TRBD1
CDR3 length: 14
CDR3 DNA: TGTGCCAGCAGTTTCGACAGGGGTTCAGATACGCAGTATTTT
CDR3 protein: CASSFDRGSDTQYF

clone size: -
J gene: TRBJ2-6
V gene: TRBV9
D gene: -
CDR3 length: 16
CDR3 DNA: TGTGCCAGCAGCGTAGTAGGACTTTCTACCGGAGGGGTCCTGACTTTC
CDR3 protein: CASSVVGLSTGGVLTF

clone size: -
J gene: TRBJ1-6
V gene: TRBV4-1
D gene: TRBD1
CDR3 length: 15
CDR3 DNA: TGCGCCAGCAGCCAAGGACAGGGGTTCGGTTCACCCCTCCACTTT
CDR3 protein: CASSQGQGFGSPLHF

clone size: -
J gene: TRBJ2-1
V gene: TRBV10-2
D gene: -
CDR3 length: 14
CDR3 DNA: TGCGCCAGCAGTGAGAGCGGGCCAGCCAATGAGCAGTTCTTC
CDR3 protein: CASSESGPANEQFF

clone size: -
J gene: TRBJ1-5
V gene: TRBV7-2
D gene: -
CDR3 length: 15
CDR3 DNA: TGTGCCAGCAGCTTAGTCACGGATAGCAATCAGCCCCAGCATTTT
CDR3 protein: CASSLVTDSNQPQHF

clone size: once
J gene: TRBJ2-1
V gene: TRBV28
D gene: -
CDR3 length: 16
CDR3 DNA: TGTGCCAGCAGTTTAATAAGGTTGACCAATGTTCGGGAGCAGTTCTTC
CDR3 protein: CASSLIRLTNVREQFF